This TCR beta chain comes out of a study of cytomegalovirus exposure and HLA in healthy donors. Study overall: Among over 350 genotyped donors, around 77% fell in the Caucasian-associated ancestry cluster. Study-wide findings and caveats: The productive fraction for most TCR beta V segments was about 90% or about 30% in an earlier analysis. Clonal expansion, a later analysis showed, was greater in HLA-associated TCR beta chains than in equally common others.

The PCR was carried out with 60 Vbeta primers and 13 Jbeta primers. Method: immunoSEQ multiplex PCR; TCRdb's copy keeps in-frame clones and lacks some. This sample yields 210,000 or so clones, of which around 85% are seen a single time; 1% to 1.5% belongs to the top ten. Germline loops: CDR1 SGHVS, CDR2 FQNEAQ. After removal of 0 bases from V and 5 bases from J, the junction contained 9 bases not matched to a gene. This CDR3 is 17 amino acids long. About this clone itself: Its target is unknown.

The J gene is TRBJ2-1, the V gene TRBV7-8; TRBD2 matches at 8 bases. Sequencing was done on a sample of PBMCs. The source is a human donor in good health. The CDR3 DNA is TGTGCCAGCAGCTTAGCTAGACGAACGGGAGGGAACAATGAGCAGTTCTTC. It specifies CASSLARRTGGNNEQFF.